This T cell receptor (beta chain) was captured in a study of vaccination and CD4 T cells after COVID-19. Once obtained from cultured CD4+ T cells, the DNA was sequenced using the Oncomine TCR Beta short-read assay. TCRdb re-called the PCR reads through MiXCR, storing one row per CDR3 protein. The sample has 21,000 or so distinct CDR3 sequences; around 45% are singletons. The treatment is: 10-day PBMC culture with coronavirus spike peptide pools or control peptides (ViraFEST assay). The ends were cut back, 2 bases at V and 4 bases at J, with 8 bases in the middle. CDR1 is SGHDN, CDR2 FVKESK, per germline. This CDR3 is built from 13 residues. Worth noting for this clonotype: No antigen is known for it.

Source material: CD4+ T cells from blood, cultured in vitro. The gene calls are TRBV14 and TRBJ1-1; D is undetermined. The receptor was isolated from a human donor who had recovered from COVID-19. The CDR3 region is CASSQSRGTEAFF. The CDR3 nucleotides are TGTGCCAGCAGCCAAAGTCGGGGCACTGAAGCTTTCTTT. Supplemented by reference TRBV14 and TRBJ1-1, the full variable domain reads EAGVTQFPSHSVIEKGQTVTLRCDPISGHDNLYWYRRVMGKEIKFLLHFVKESKQDESGMPNNRFLAERTGGTYSTLKVQPAELEDSGVYFCASSQSRGTEAFFGQGTRLTVV.